Listed here are 20 T cell receptor beta chains from one sample, sequenced in a study of T cells after yellow fever vaccination. TCRdb passed the 5' RACE reads through MiXCR, listing each CDR3 protein once. The table includes 25,000 to 30,000 distinct CDR3 sequences, roughly 4.7% detected once. The source material was PBMCs, either bulk or a sorted T-cell subset (CD4+, CD8+, memory, or dextramer-sorted; not recorded which), sampled on the day of the yellow fever booster vaccination. Receptors originate from a man younger than 35 who received the YFV17D yellow fever vaccine.

There are many counts of this clonotype. The chain joins TRBV12-3 or TRBV12-4 to TRBJ1-2, with 9 bases aligning to TRBD1. CDR3 size: 13 residues. Unmatched junction bases numbered 7, after V lost 6 bases and J lost 8 bases. DNA for the CDR3: TGTGCCAGCAGGCCGGGACAGGGATCGGGCTACACCTTC. The encoded protein is CASRPGQGSGYTF.

Many counts were recorded for this clonotype. V is TRBV7-2 and J is TRBJ2-3; TRBD2 agrees at 9 bases. This CDR3 has 16 amino acids. V trimming: 5 bases; J trimming: 5 bases; junction bases outside the gene matches: 11. From germline, CDR1 is SGHTA and CDR2 FQGNSA. This chain's CDR3 is CASSPTAGGPVDTQYF. CDR3 in DNA: TGTGCCAGCAGCCCCACGGCGGGGGGGCCGGTAGATACGCAGTATTTT.

This clonotype is labeled medium-sized. The chain is built from TRBV5-1 and TRBJ1-2; 9 nucleotides line up with TRBD1. Germline V gene lookup returns CDR1 SGHRS and CDR2 YFSETQ. This CDR3 has 16 residues. V lost 0 bases, J lost 1 base, and 4 bases stayed unmatched. CDR3 in DNA: TGCGCCAGCAGCTTGGGCTGGACAGGGGTTAACTATGGCTACACCTTC. Its protein product is CASSLGWTGVNYGYTF.

The sample holds many counts of this clonotype. The chain joins TRBV15 to TRBJ2-1; no clear D. This CDR3 spans 15 amino acids. The germline gives CDR1 LNHNV, CDR2 YYDKDF (reference sequence). With 3 bases removed from V and 0 bases from J, the gap between germline ends came to 9 bases. DNA of the CDR3: TGTGCCACCAGCAGGAGCCCGAGCTCCTACAATGAGCAGTTCTTC. This encodes CATSRSPSSYNEQFF.

This clonotype was observed at least ten times. The rearrangement links TRBV5-5 to TRBJ2-4; D is undetermined. Trimming pared 0 bases from V and 10 bases from J, leaving 14 bases between. The CDR3 length is 14 residues. Germline assignment: CDR1 SGHKS and CDR2 YYEKEE (reference sequence). Here the CDR3 DNA reads TGTGCCAGCAGCTTGGATGACAATGGAAGGATTCAGTACTTC. Its protein is CASSLDDNGRIQYF.

In its sample, this clonotype was seen many times. The V call is TRBV7-9, the J call TRBJ1-4; D gene unclear. The V and J ends lost 5 bases and 6 bases respectively, with 4 bases between them. CDR1 and CDR2 from the germline V gene are SEHNR and FQNEAQ (reference sequence). The CDR3 has 11 amino acids. The CDR3 coding sequence is TGTGCCAGCAGCACCCATGAAAAACTGTTTTTT. As protein: CASSTHEKLFF.

Ten or more counts support this clonotype. The CDR3 sequence is CSVLYGGAYNEQFF. Written as DNA, the CDR3 is TGCAGTGTCCTCTACGGGGGGGCCTACAATGAGCAGTTCTTC. This sequence joins TRBV20-1 and TRBJ2-1, with TRBD2 matching over 8 bases. This CDR3 has 14 amino acids. With 7 bases clipped from V and 2 bases from J, the junction kept 7 bases outside the gene matches. Germline V gives CDR1 DFQATT, CDR2 SNEGSKA (reference sequence).

The rearrangement joins TRBV5-1 to TRBJ1-5; TRBD1 might be the D (5 bases). The ends were cut back, 2 bases at V and 5 bases at J, with 14 bases in the middle. Germline loops: CDR1 SGHRS, CDR2 YFSETQ. The CDR3 runs to 15 residues. CDR3 bases: TGCGCCAGCAGCTTCGGAGACAGACCTCATCAGCCCCAGCATTTT. Translated: CASSFGDRPHQPQHF.

Comments on this clonotype: Since a much larger clone is just one base distant, this may be a read error. This sequence joins TRBV20-1 and TRBJ1-5; D gene ambiguous. CDR3 length: 15 amino acids. Germline-derived CDR1 and CDR2 are DFQATT and SNEGSKA (reference sequence). The CDR3: CSASQPAKRNQPQLF. The DNA for the CDR3 is TGCAGTGCTAGTCAGCCCGCAAAAAGAAATCAGCCCCAGCTTTTT.

This chain uses TRBV21-1 with TRBJ1-2; TRBD1 is the table's D call and was not checked against the DNA. TRBV21-1 is a known pseudogene. This CDR3 spans 17 amino acids. CDR3 protein: CASNRSRDRGREDGYTF. DNA of the CDR3: TGTGCCAGCAACCGATCCCGGGACAGGGGGCGCGAGGATGGCTACACCTTC.

This clonotype was seen ten or more times. V gene TRBV12-3 or TRBV12-4 combines with J gene TRBJ1-5; no firm D call. Deletions cut 8 bases from V and 3 bases from J, with 11 bases between. This CDR3 has 13 residues. The CDR3, as DNA: TGTGCCAGCGAGGCACAGCTCAATCAGCCCCAGCATTTT. It specifies CASEAQLNQPQHF.

This clonotype ranks as medium-sized. This chain uses TRBV6-2 or TRBV6-3 with TRBJ2-7; 9 bases agree with TRBD1. V lost 6 bases and J lost 2; bases outside the gene matches: 8. Germline V lookup: CDR1 MNHEY, CDR2 SVGEGT. The CDR3 extends over 15 amino acids. CDR3 region: CASSLGQGPTYEQYV. For the CDR3, the DNA is TGTGCCAGCAGCCTCGGACAGGGGCCAACCTACGAGCAGTACGTC.

This clonotype was seen repeatedly, ten times or more. The chain recombines TRBV5-1 with TRBJ2-3, with 8 positions matching TRBD1. V was pared by 4 bases and J by 5 bases, with 6 bases of the junction left unmatched. CDR1 and CDR2 (germline): SGHRS, YFSETQ. The CDR3 totals 14 residues. CDR3 nucleotide sequence: TGCGCCAGCAGCCACGGGACAGGTCGAGATACGCAGTATTTT. The encoded protein is CASSHGTGRDTQYF.

The table lists this clonotype with a few counts. The V gene is TRBV7-2, the J gene TRBJ1-6; no definite D call. This CDR3 contains 14 residues. In germline, CDR1 is SGHTA, CDR2 FQGNSA. The V gene lost 1 base and the J gene lost 9 bases, with 10 bases spanning the gap. The CDR3 DNA follows: TGTGCCAGCAGCTTAGTCGGGCGAGGTTCACCCCTCCACTTT. As protein: CASSLVGRGSPLHF.

This chain joins TRBV14 and TRBJ2-4; D possibly corresponds to TRBD2 (5 bases). This CDR3 comprises 17 residues. Germline values: CDR1 SGHDN, CDR2 FVKESK. Trimming pared 4 bases from V and 3 bases from J, leaving 19 bases between. The CDR3, as DNA: TGTGCCAGCAGCCTCACGCACCGGCTAGCCGGCAAAAACATTCAGTACTTC. This codes for CASSLTHRLAGKNIQYF. The entire variable domain, with the rest obtained from reference TRBV14 and TRBJ2-4, is as follows: EAGVTQFPSHSVIEKGQTVTLRCDPISGHDNLYWYRRVMGKEIKFLLHFVKESKQDESGMPNNRFLAERTGGTYSTLKVQPAELEDSGVYFCASSLTHRLAGKNIQYFGAGTRLSVL.

The chain carries TRBV5-1 and TRBJ2-3, with 11 positions matching TRBD2. The CDR3 extends over 16 amino acids. CDR1 and CDR2 from the germline V gene are SGHRS and YFSETQ. The trim removed 0 bases at V and 4 bases at J, leaving 4 bases unmatched. CDR3 in DNA: TGCGCCAGCAGCTTGGCCACTAGCGGGGGATCAGATACGCAGTATTTT. Amino acid sequence: CASSLATSGGSDTQYF.

This clonotype was seen ten or more times. The V and J genes are TRBV4-2 and TRBJ2-2; D possibly corresponds to TRBD2 (6 bases). Germline lookup yields CDR1 LGHNA and CDR2 YNFKEQ. This CDR3 is 15 amino acids long. Trimming left V 1 base short and J 5 bases short, with 11 bases between. For the CDR3, the DNA is TGTGCCAGCAGCCAAGTTGGAGGGGAAACCGGGGAGCTGTTTTTT. Translation: CASSQVGGETGELFF.

This clonotype was counted many times. The rearrangement joins TRBV7-2 to TRBJ1-5, with D hard to call. CDR1 is SGHTA and CDR2 is FQGNSA in the germline V gene. Trimming stripped 4 bases from V and 3 bases from J, with 4 bases between. There are 12 residues in the CDR3. CDR3 bases: TGTGCCAGCAGCTCACCCAATCAGCCCCAGCATTTT. This sequence encodes CASSSPNQPQHF.

V gene TRBV7-6 combines with J gene TRBJ2-3; perhaps TRBD2 as D (5 bases). Between the trimmed V and J ends, which lost 4 bases and 0 bases, there was a span of 11 bases. Germline assignment: CDR1 SGHVS and CDR2 FNYEAQ. The CDR3 has 15 amino acids. The DNA of the CDR3 is TGTGCCAGCAGCTCCCGGGGAACTAGCACAGATACGCAGTATTTT. It encodes CASSSRGTSTDTQYF. The full variable domain, with the rest looked up from reference TRBV7-6 and TRBJ2-3, is GAGVSQSPRYKVTKRGQDVALRCDPISGHVSLYWYRQALGQGPEFLTYFNYEAQQDKSGLPNDRFSAERPEGSISTLTIQRTEQRDSAMYRCASSSRGTSTDTQYFGPGTRLTVL.

The table lists this clonotype with a few counts. V usage is TRBV6-5 and J usage is TRBJ2-7, with D perhaps TRBD1 (7 bases). With 6 bases removed from V and 4 bases from J, the gap between germline ends came to 19 bases. Germline lookup yields CDR1 MNHEY and CDR2 SVGAGI. This CDR3 is built from 15 residues. CDR3 region: CASRRPGQGGYEQYF. CDR3 nucleotide sequence: TGTGCCAGCAGACGCCCTGGGCAGGGGGGATACGAGCAGTACTTC.